The T cell receptor beta chain under discussion was sequenced for a study of blood T cell repertoires in COVID-19 (dated by TCRdb to 2018 to 2020). Regarding the research as a whole: Collaborator samples came from the United States, Italy and Spain and covered acute and convalescent phases of COVID-19. The material from the prospective study consisted of cDNA or gDNA derived from T cells, B-cell-depleted T cells, or PBMCs. Subjects who had been exposed to COVID-19, were actively infected with it, or had recovered from it provided the deeply sampled blood TCRbeta repertoires that made up the dataset. The repertoires were released in a freely available public database intended as a resource for research on the immune response to SARS-CoV-2. The samples were drawn from two sources: the first 160 participants of the ongoing ImmuneRACE study, and 1,254 subjects contributed by 6 global collaborators. Nearly every sample came with metadata listing a de-identified subject ID, COVID-19 status, age in years and sex. HLA class I and class II types, where available, came from metadata supplied by the sample provider rather than from assay-based typing. Summary of the overall study and its limitations: How much clinical and demographic metadata was included differed by source and by participant, and the metadata was provided uncurated.

TCRbeta CDR3 regions were amplified from genomic DNA by means of the immunoSEQ Assay, a bias-controlled multiplex PCR. In the source study's methods: Nucleated cell counts per sample were estimated from amplification of reference gene primers within the assay. To quantify the absolute abundance of each unique TCRbeta CDR3 rearrangement, sequence reads were collapsed and filtered. Productive Simpson clonality was computed per sample as the square root of Simpson's diversity index over productive rearrangements. This is the immuneACCESS table as TCRdb keeps it, with only in-frame sequences that have V and J called. A part of the clones is gone; compared with another copy, unresolved V genes explain less than half, and the rest is unexplained. That table gives V, J and clone size, and the DNA gave D and trimming. The sample table holds around 370,000 clones, of which under 95% were seen once. The ten biggest clones cover 2.5% to 4% of the sample.

For CDR1 and CDR2, the germline V gene lists SGHAT and FQNNGV. V is pared back by 1 base and J by 1 base, with 7 bases lying between the germline termini. The CDR3 starts with the cysteine, ends with the phenylalanine, and has 14 residues. The read is trimmed to its CDR3 DNA, 42 bases read in frame from base 1. This clone showed up just once. The specificity of this receptor is unknown. Qualities for individual bases were not recorded, and no much larger clone is one base off. A second Seattle source provided samples from volunteer blood donors who had recovered from COVID-19. Whole blood was collected in K2EDTA tubes by collaborating institutions according to the institutions' own protocols. For TCRbeta analysis, collaborator samples were shipped as frozen whole blood, as isolated PBMCs, or as DNA extracted from either sample type.

The rearrangement combines TRBV11-2 with TRBJ1-1; no D segment can be confidently identified. The sequence came from a woman in her late teens or twenties who had recovered from COVID-19. The sequencing input was peripheral blood. The nucleotides read TGTGCCAGCAGCTTAGTCCCTTCGAACACTGAAGCTTTCTTT. It codes for CASSLVPSNTEAFF. Outside the CDR3, residues come from the reference TRBV11-2 and TRBJ1-1 proteins, so the full variable domain is: EAGVAQSPRYKIIEKRQSVAFWCNPISGHATLYWYQQILGQGPKLLIQFQNNGVVDDSQLPKDRFSAERLKGVDSTLKIQPAKLEDSAVYLCASSLVPSNTEAFFGQGTRLTVV.